This T cell receptor beta chain was recovered during a study of T cells after yellow fever vaccination (dated by TCRdb to the late 2010s). Study-wide context: Libraries from fractions with low cell numbers were prepared with the SMART-Seq v4 Ultra Low Input RNA kit. To track T-cell clones before and after primary and booster YFV17D yellow fever vaccination, bulk TCR alpha and beta repertoires were sequenced longitudinally. Two healthy male donors made up the cohort, one aged 18 to 29 years and the other aged 30 to 40 years. Blood was drawn at multiple timepoints before and after primary and secondary immunization, with bulk PBMC replicates and cell subsets isolated. The research as a whole found: After the booster, most clones that had expanded after primary vaccination were detected again (around 96% of CD4 and around nine tenths of CD8), suggesting broad maintenance of memory. A small fraction of clonotypes showed up in both the CD4 and CD8 compartments, probably as a result of convergent recombination. Because only a couple of donors were included in the study, the extent to which the findings can be generalized is limited. Compared with the primary T-cell response, the secondary T-cell response was weaker but faster, peaking on day 5 rather than day 15. FACS-sorted repertoires could contain abundant contaminating clonotypes from the bulk population, so computational filtering was required.

Interpreted using the paper, the treatment or condition label stands for: live attenuated yellow fever vaccine strain. At each blood-draw timepoint, two biological replicates of bulk PBMCs were collected. PBMCs were isolated from peripheral blood using a standard Ficoll-Paque protocol. RNA was extracted with TriZol from bulk PBMCs, CD4 and CD8 fractions, and dextramer-positive and dextramer-negative fractions. Turning to this clonotype: Its antigen is still unknown. Base qualities are missing; no much larger clone stands one base away.

TCR cDNA was synthesized by 5'RACE template switching, which introduced a universal primer site and unique molecular identifiers. cDNA synthesis was primed from both the TCR alpha and TCR beta constant segments. Libraries were amplified in two PCR steps, with sample barcodes and sequencing adapters added in the second step. Sequencing of the libraries was done on either Illumina HiSeq 2500 (2x100 bp) or NovaSeq (2x150 bp). Concerning the study's data processing: MIGEC handled demultiplexing of reads and collapsing into UMI consensus sequences, while MiXCR performed V(D)J alignment. Using edgeR on replicate PBMC samples, clonotypes were called vaccine-responding if FDR was below 0.01 and the log2 fold change was above 5 up to day 15. Bulk clonotypes were assigned CD4 or CD8 identity according to which sequenced CD4 or CD8 repertoire held them at higher abundance. TCRdb reran the public reads through fastp at Q25 and MiXCR, keeping productive beta chains. Entries that share a CDR3 protein sequence are merged under the most common genes and DNA. The V and J calls, along with clone size, are taken from TCRdb and not from the paper's own processing. This sample lists more than 300,000 distinct CDR3 sequences; roughly 6.8% were detected once. About 18% of the sample lies in the top ten.

This clonotype originated in a man younger than 35 who received the YFV17D yellow fever vaccine. The specimen comprised PBMCs, sampled around 45 days after the first yellow fever vaccination.

The CDR3 protein sequence reads: CASSLGTESGNTIYF. The nucleotide sequence is given as TGTGCCAGCTCACTAGGGACGGAGTCTGGAAACACCATATATTTT. Recombination linked TRBV18 to TRBJ1-3; tentative D gene TRBD1, with 5 bases matching. The germline V gene provides CDR1 KGHSH and CDR2 LQKENI. Including cysteine and phenylalanine, the CDR3 has 15 amino acids. Of the read, only the CDR3 DNA is kept; its 45 bases are in frame from base 1. V is cut by 4 bases and J by 1 base, and the space between the germline ends is 11 bases.